This T cell receptor beta chain was sequenced during a study of technical replicates of blood from a handful of donors (dated by TCRdb to 2017 to 2019). This clone showed up just once. It lacks a known antigen. No much larger clonotype is one base removed from it; base qualities were not supplied. Libraries were built with the immunoSEQ multiplex PCR assay. Entries here come from immuneACCESS through TCRdb and include only in-frame sequences with V and J called. Some clones fail to appear in such tables; in the studies checked, an unresolved V gene covers under half of the shortfall, and the cause of the remainder is unknown. Here the sample has roughly 74,000 clones; around 90% occur a single time. The ten largest clones take up around 0.42% of the sample. V is cut back by 5 bases and J by 0 bases, with 8 bases in the junction unmatched. The germline V gene yields MGHDK for CDR1 and SYGVNS for CDR2. The CDR3 goes from the cysteine to the phenylalanine over 17 residues. This entry keeps only the CDR3 DNA: 51 bases, framed from base 1.

Sequences were obtained from T cells isolated from PBMCs. In this chain, TRBV25-1 is recombined with TRBJ2-3, with 10 bases matching TRBD2. The clonotype was recovered from a human donor in good health. The nucleotides read TGTGCCAGCAGTCGGACGCCTAGCGGGAGTAGCACAGATACGCAGTATTTT. Its translation is CASSRTPSGSSTDTQYF.